These 6 T cell receptor beta chains share one sample of origin, sequenced in a study of blood T cells in healthy people across ages. The authors ran a second PCR of about 6 to 11 cycles using a sample-barcoded 5' primer and a J-beta primer mix. TCRdb itself ran the 5' RACE reads through MiXCR, one entry per CDR3 protein. The table lists approximately 1.5 million distinct CDR3 sequences, roughly 32% of them singletons. Sequencing was carried out using blood. These TCRs come from a woman aged 25 to 39 in good health.

In this sample, this clonotype turned up a few times. The V and J genes are TRBV6-6 and TRBJ2-3; D possibly corresponds to TRBD1 (7 bases). Germline loops: CDR1 MNHNY, CDR2 SVGAGI (reference sequence). Trimming cost V 7 bases and J 3 bases, with 20 bases left between them. The CDR3 has 16 amino acids. In DNA, the CDR3 is TGTGCCAGCAAGAAACGGGCGGGACAGAAAACAGATACGCAGTATTTT. It yields the protein CASKKRAGQKTDTQYF.

The CDR3, as DNA: TGTGCCATCAGTGATGGTAGCGGGGAGTTCTCTGGGGCCAACGTCCTGACTTTC. This translates into CAISDGSGEFSGANVLTF. V and J are TRBV10-3 and TRBJ2-6, with 8 bases aligning to TRBD2. The CDR3 contains 18 residues. The germline V gene has CDR1 ENHRY and CDR2 SYGVKD. With 3 bases clipped from V and 0 bases from J, the junction kept 7 bases outside the gene matches.

This clonotype has a handful of counts. V gene TRBV13 combines with J gene TRBJ1-1, with TRBD1 as a possible D gene (6 bases). The CDR3 is 12 amino acids. The germline V gene encodes CDR1 PRHDT and CDR2 FYEKMQ (reference sequence). Trimming took off 5 bases at V and 7 bases at J, with 11 bases between the two ends. Here the CDR3 reads CASSKQGIEAFF. For the CDR3, the DNA is TGTGCCAGCAGCAAACAGGGTATTGAAGCTTTCTTT.

V gene TRBV6-5 combines with J gene TRBJ1-1, with D possibly being TRBD1 (5 bases). Trimming stripped 2 bases from V and 1 base from J, with 8 bases between. The CDR3 runs 14 residues. Germline CDR1 and CDR2: MNHEY and SVGAGI. DNA for the CDR3: TGTGCCAGCAGTTACGGGGGAAGGAACACTGAAGCTTTCTTT. Amino acids: CASSYGGRNTEAFF.

The chain links TRBV21-1 to TRBJ2-2; the table's D call TRBD2 went unverified against the DNA. TRBV21-1 is described as a pseudogene. CDR3 length: 17 amino acids. CDR3 loop: CASSKAQSGPNTGELFF. The CDR3 coding sequence is TGTGCCAGCAGCAAAGCACAAAGCGGGCCGAACACCGGGGAGCTGTTTTTT.

This clonotype occurred many times. The V call is TRBV4-1, the J call TRBJ2-5, with D maybe TRBD2 (5 bases). The CDR3 has 15 residues. With 5 bases removed from V and 2 bases from J, the gap between germline ends came to 15 bases. The germline V gene encodes CDR1 MGHRA and CDR2 YSYEKL. CDR3 protein: CASSFQYREQETQYF. The CDR3 bases are TGCGCCAGCAGCTTCCAATACCGGGAACAAGAGACCCAGTACTTC.